This entry lists 21 T cell receptor beta chains sequenced from one sample in a study of shared clonotypes between healthy human individuals. The method was immunoSEQ multiplex PCR; TCRdb's version includes in-frame clones alone and lacks a portion of them. The sample holds about 1 million clones, more than 60% seen once. The sample comprised memory CD4+ T cells sorted from blood. The sample's subset: CD45RA-negative fraction. Source of these receptors: a man in his late teens or twenties in good health.

This clone was seen only once. The CDR3 here is CASSQGGQDRDTQYF. The CDR3 nucleotides are TGCGCCAGCAGCCAAGGAGGGCAGGACCGAGATACGCAGTATTTT. The gene calls are TRBV4-3 and TRBJ2-3; a weak D match, TRBD2 (5 bases). Germline V gene lookup returns CDR1 LGHNA and CDR2 YSLEER. The ends were cut back, 1 base at V and 5 bases at J, with 13 bases in the middle. CDR3 length: 15 amino acids.

This rearrangement joins TRBV6-1 to TRBJ2-5, with 8 bases fitting TRBD2. The CDR3 spans 16 residues. V was pared by 3 bases and J by 1 base, with 7 bases of the junction left unmatched. Germline CDR1 is MNHNS and CDR2 is SASEGT. The CDR3 DNA reads TGTGCCAGCAGTGACCCACTTAGCGGGACCCAAGAGACCCAGTACTTC. Its translation: CASSDPLSGTQETQYF.

The V and J genes are TRBV27 and TRBJ2-2; 14 nucleotides agree with TRBD2. Germline CDR1 and CDR2: MNHEY and SMNVEV (reference sequence). The V and J ends lost 3 bases and 4 bases, in that order; junction bases with no gene match: 7. The CDR3 has 18 amino acids. The CDR3 DNA reads as TGTGCCAGCAGTTTGGATGGGACTAGCGGGAGACTCACCGGGGAGCTGTTTTTT. Protein product: CASSLDGTSGRLTGELFF.

The rearrangement links TRBV19 to TRBJ1-1, with D unclear. The CDR3 length is 12 residues. Trimming stripped 7 bases from V and 0 bases from J, with 6 bases between. Germline CDR1 reads LNHDA; CDR2 reads SQIVND (reference sequence). For the CDR3, the DNA is TGTGCCAGTAACTCTATGAACACTGAAGCTTTCTTT. Protein product: CASNSMNTEAFF.

The chain uses TRBV6-5 and TRBJ2-7, with a possible D match to TRBD2 (6 bases). The CDR3 is 14 residues long. With 7 bases removed from V and 4 bases from J, the gap between germline ends came to 17 bases. Germline values: CDR1 MNHEY, CDR2 SVGAGI. The CDR3 sequence is CASTTRGGSYEQYF. CDR3 DNA: TGTGCCAGCACCACGAGGGGAGGTTCTTACGAGCAGTACTTC.

The rearrangement joins TRBV18 to TRBJ2-5, with D possibly being TRBD2 (7 bases). The CDR3 loop spans 15 amino acids. V lost 3 bases to trimming and J lost 2 bases, with 13 bases between them. Germline CDR1 reads KGHSH; CDR2 reads LQKENI. Written as DNA, the CDR3 is TGTGCCAGCTCACCCCCGGGGGGCCTTCAAGAGACCCAGTACTTC. This codes for CASSPPGGLQETQYF.

This clone turned up a few times. The gene calls are TRBV5-1 and TRBJ2-3; D is possibly TRBD1 (6 bases). The CDR3 totals 15 residues. The V end lost 1 base, the J end lost 5 bases, and 14 bases lay between the germline ends. Germline assignment: CDR1 SGHRS and CDR2 YFSETQ. CDR3: CASSLTGRAIDTQYF. The CDR3 DNA follows: TGCGCCAGCAGCTTGACAGGGCGGGCTATAGATACGCAGTATTTT. Full variable domain (remainder filled in from reference TRBV5-1 and TRBJ2-3): KAGVTQTPRYLIKTRGQQVTLSCSPISGHRSVSWYQQTPGQGLQFLFEYFSETQRNKGNFPGRFSGRQFSNSRSEMNVSTLELGDSALYLCASSLTGRAIDTQYFGPGTRLTVL.

The V call is TRBV19, the J call TRBJ2-1; TRBD2 agrees at 11 bases. The CDR3 is made up of 15 amino acids. The germline CDR1 and CDR2 sequences are LNHDA and SQIVND (reference sequence). Trimming at V came to 2 bases and at J to 7 bases, leaving 4 bases not matched to a gene. The CDR3 loop reads CASSITSGSRNEQFF. The CDR3 DNA reads TGTGCCAGTAGTATAACTAGCGGGAGCAGGAATGAGCAGTTCTTC.

The chain is built from TRBV6-4 and TRBJ2-7; weak D call: TRBD1 (7 bases). The CDR3 has 19 amino acids. CDR1 and CDR2 from the germline V gene are MRHNA and SNTAGT. Trimming left V 2 bases short and J 3 bases short, with 26 bases between. For the CDR3, the DNA is TGTGCCAGCAGTGACCCTGGACAGGCTTCGGGGGTCGGACACTACGAGCAGTACTTC. Its protein product is CASSDPGQASGVGHYEQYF.

J is TRBJ2-7 and V is TRBV7-2; a possible D gene is TRBD1 (6 bases). V was shortened by 5 bases and J by 3 bases, with 11 bases between the two germline ends. This CDR3 has 13 amino acids. Germline V gene sequence: CDR1 SGHTA, CDR2 FQGNSA. The CDR3, as DNA: TGTGCCAGCAGCCGGACAGACTACTACGAGCAGTACTTC. Residues: CASSRTDYYEQYF.

This clone was seen a few times. This chain joins TRBV19 and TRBJ1-4; no definite D call. V was shortened by 2 bases and J by 3 bases, with 13 bases between the two germline ends. Germline loops: CDR1 LNHDA, CDR2 SQIVND (reference sequence). This CDR3 contains 16 residues. The CDR3 loop is CASSIRSTGANEKLFF. The CDR3 DNA reads as TGTGCCAGTAGTATAAGGAGCACGGGAGCTAATGAAAAACTGTTTTTT.

This chain uses TRBV18 with TRBJ2-7; TRBD2 agrees at 11 bases. V shed 2 bases, J shed 2 bases, and the junction held 8 bases outside the gene matches. The CDR3 consists of 17 residues. Germline V gene data show CDR1 as KGHSH and CDR2 as LQKENI. CDR3 region: CASSPGSLAGGAYEQYF. CDR3 nucleotides: TGTGCCAGCTCACCAGGTAGCCTAGCGGGGGGAGCCTACGAGCAGTACTTC.

The rearrangement joins TRBV28 to TRBJ2-7; 8 bases are a match to TRBD1. The CDR3 length is 16 residues. Germline CDR1 reads MDHEN; CDR2 reads SYDVKM. J lost 0 bases, V lost 5 bases, and 9 bases had no gene match. The DNA for the CDR3 is TGTGCCAGCAGTCCAACAGGGGGTGCTAGCTCCTACGAGCAGTACTTC. Encoded protein: CASSPTGGASSYEQYF.

This rearrangement joins TRBV30 to TRBJ2-2, with D perhaps assigned TRBD1 or TRBD2 (5 bases each). V was cut by 2 bases and J by 5 bases, with 21 bases left in between. Germline V lookup: CDR1 GTSNPN, CDR2 SVGIG (reference sequence). This CDR3 spans 17 amino acids. CDR3 DNA sequence: TGTGCCTGGAGTATTGTCCGAACAGGAGGTAAAACCGGGGAGCTGTTTTTT. It encodes CAWSIVRTGGKTGELFF.

Remarks on this clone: Relative to the germline gene, one junction end is altered; a read error may explain this. This rearrangement joins TRBV7-7 to TRBJ2-2, with 9 positions matching TRBD1. This CDR3 contains 16 residues. Germline V CDR1 and CDR2: SSHAT, FNYEAQ (reference sequence). The CDR3 reads CASSSWTGEGTGELFF. The CDR3 DNA is TGTGCTAGCAGCTCCTGGACAGGGGAGGGGACCGGGGAGCTGTTTTTT.

The chain carries TRBV5-1 and TRBJ2-1; D is possibly TRBD2 (5 bases). CDR3 size: 15 residues. With 4 bases removed from V and 1 base from J, the gap between germline ends came to 12 bases. Germline-derived CDR1 and CDR2 are SGHRS and YFSETQ. CDR3: CASSPGSASYNEQFF. CDR3 sequence (DNA): TGCGCCAGCAGCCCGGGGTCGGCGTCCTACAATGAGCAGTTCTTC.

CDR3 bases: TGTGCCAGCAGTTTGACGGGTTACACTGAAGCTTTCTTT. Amino acids: CASSLTGYTEAFF. The rearrangement links TRBV27 to TRBJ1-1; D is ambiguous. Trimming left V 3 bases short and J 3 bases short, with 8 bases between. The CDR3 length is 13 residues. In germline, CDR1 is MNHEY, CDR2 SMNVEV (reference sequence).

The rearrangement uses TRBV6-1 and TRBJ2-7; D uncertain. CDR1 is MNHNS and CDR2 is SASEGT in the germline V gene. The CDR3 contains 16 residues. V lost 1 base to trimming and J lost 1 base, with 14 bases between them. The CDR3 protein is CASSEDGRIPSYEQYF. In nucleotides, the CDR3 is TGTGCCAGCAGTGAAGACGGGCGGATTCCTTCCTACGAGCAGTACTTC.

The rearrangement joins TRBV9 to TRBJ2-1, with a possible D match to TRBD2 (6 bases). The ends were cut back, 3 bases at V and 10 bases at J, with 17 bases in the middle. The CDR3 is 14 amino acids. From germline, CDR1 is SGDLS and CDR2 YYNGEE. DNA for the CDR3: TGTGCCAGCAGCGCCCGGGACTCTCCGGGGGAGCAGTTCTTC. This encodes CASSARDSPGEQFF.

This chain joins TRBV10-3 and TRBJ2-5; D is ambiguous. V lost 7 bases, J lost 2 bases, and 11 bases lay in between. The CDR3 is made up of 13 amino acids. CDR1 is ENHRY, CDR2 SYGVKD, per germline. This CDR3 is CAITGRLQETQYF. The CDR3 region has the DNA TGTGCCATCACCGGACGGCTGCAAGAGACCCAGTACTTC.

This clone occurred a few times. The gene calls are TRBV7-2 and TRBJ1-2, with TRBD1 as a possible D gene (6 bases). Trimming removed 5 bases at V and 7 bases at J, with 14 bases between. Germline V gene lookup returns CDR1 SGHTA and CDR2 FQGNSA. The CDR3 length is 13 residues. The CDR3 reads CASSPLGASGYTF. The CDR3 nucleotides read TGTGCCAGCAGCCCTCTGGGGGCGAGTGGCTACACCTTC. Together with reference TRBV7-2 and TRBJ1-2, the CDR3 gives the full variable domain: GAGVSQSPSNKVTEKGKDVELRCDPISGHTALYWYRQSLGQGLEFLIYFQGNSAPDKSGLPSDRFSAERTGGSVSTLTIQRTQQEDSAVYLCASSPLGASGYTFGSGTRLTVV.